This T cell receptor beta chain was documented in a study of shared clonotypes between healthy human individuals. Naive CD8 cells lacked CD45RO, underwent positive selection for CCR7 and left out terminally differentiated effector memory CD45RA+ cells. Healthy HIV-negative adults with no recent acute infections or vaccinations were recruited as donors. Findings and caveats of the study: Relative to their counterparts shared across all four donors, non-shared clonotypes exhibited diminished generation probabilities. Only blood was sampled; tissue repertoires likely differ.

Sorted-subset replicate PCRs used about 200 ng of genomic DNA. This amount corresponded to about 30,000 T cell genomes. Using immunoSEQ multiplex PCR, the repertoire was profiled, and TCRdb retains in-frame clones only, with some absent. The table has millions of clones, about 95% seen once; the top ten hold roughly 1%. Germline V gives CDR1 SGHRS, CDR2 YFSETQ. V was shortened by 0 bases and J by 4 bases, with 8 bases between the two germline ends. The CDR3 length is 13 residues. Of note for this clone: No antigen is known for it. The sample carries other DNA sequences with the same CDR3.

The sequenced material came from naive CD8+ T cells sorted from blood. The TCR comes from a man aged 18 to 29 in good health. The rearrangement links TRBV5-1 to TRBJ2-7, with a possible D match to TRBD1 (6 bases). CDR3 protein: CASSLVQGYEQYF. The DNA for the CDR3 is TGCGCCAGCAGCTTGGTACAGGGTTACGAGCAGTACTTC.